These 13 T cell receptor beta chains originate from one sample sequenced in a study of blood T cell repertoires in COVID-19. The protocol was immunoSEQ multiplex PCR, while the TCRdb copy is restricted to in-frame clones and leaves out a portion. The table shows about 480,000 clones, with 89% occurring only once. Sample: peripheral blood. These receptors were taken from a man aged 18 to 29 with COVID-19, enrolled during active disease.

The chain uses TRBV29-1 and TRBJ2-7, with D perhaps TRBD1 (5 bases). Germline CDR1 is SQVTM and CDR2 is ANQGSEA. The CDR3 runs to 15 residues. Trimming removed 1 base from V and 0 bases from J, with 13 bases in between. The CDR3 protein is CSVEGGSVYSYEQYF. CDR3 DNA sequence: TGCAGCGTTGAAGGGGGCAGCGTATACTCCTACGAGCAGTACTTC.

The chain recombines TRBV9 with TRBJ2-1; 7 positions agree with TRBD2. V shed 2 bases and J 0 bases; nucleotides not matched to a gene: 2. Germline CDR1 is SGDLS and CDR2 is YYNGEE. This CDR3 contains 15 residues. In nucleotides, the CDR3 is TGTGCCAGCAGCGTCTCTAGCGGCTCCTACAATGAGCAGTTCTTC. Translated: CASSVSSGSYNEQFF. The full variable domain, rest sourced from reference TRBV9 and TRBJ2-1, is DSGVTQTPKHLITATGQRVTLRCSPRSGDLSVYWYQQSLDQGLQFLIQYYNGEERAKGNILERFSAQQFPDLHSELNLSSLELGDSALYFCASSVSSGSYNEQFFGPGTRLTVL.

The chain links TRBV30 to TRBJ2-2; no definite D call. Between the trimmed V and J ends, which lost 3 bases and 3 bases, there was a span of 2 bases. Germline values: CDR1 GTSNPN, CDR2 SVGIG (reference sequence). This CDR3 region has 11 residues. The DNA for the CDR3 is TGTGCCTGGAGCTACACCGGGGAGCTGTTTTTT. It encodes CAWSYTGELFF.

This clone occurred a few times. The J gene is TRBJ1-5, the V gene TRBV9, with D hard to call. The germline gives CDR1 SGDLS, CDR2 YYNGEE. Deletions cut 0 bases from V and 3 bases from J, with 7 bases between. This CDR3 has 14 amino acids. DNA of the CDR3: TGTGCCAGCAGCGTAGCCTCAGACAATCAGCCCCAGCATTTT. Its translation is CASSVASDNQPQHF.

The chain couples TRBV5-1 to TRBJ1-1; tentatively, D is TRBD1 (6 bases). V shed 4 bases and J shed 5 bases, with 15 bases lying between them. Germline V gene data show CDR1 as SGHRS and CDR2 as YFSETQ. The CDR3 has 14 amino acids. The CDR3 here is CASSLDSPGTEAFF. DNA for the CDR3: TGCGCCAGCAGCCTGGACAGCCCGGGGACTGAAGCTTTCTTT.

The chain employs TRBV4-2 and TRBJ2-1; 12 bases are shared with TRBD2. The CDR3 is 16 amino acids. V trimming: 3 bases; J trimming: 6 bases; junction bases outside the gene matches: 6. From germline, CDR1 is LGHNA and CDR2 YNFKEQ. CDR3 sequence reads: CASSQTSGRRGNEQFF. The CDR3 coding sequence is TGTGCCAGCAGCCAGACTAGCGGGAGAAGGGGCAATGAGCAGTTCTTC.

The chain is built from TRBV24-1 and TRBJ1-3, with 10 bases matching TRBD1. Germline V gene sequence: CDR1 KGHDR, CDR2 SFDVKD. This CDR3 is built from 17 residues. Trimming at V came to 5 bases and at J to 1 base, leaving 7 bases not matched to a gene. CDR3 coding DNA: TGTGCCACCAGTGGCGCCGGGACAGGGGCATCTGGAAACACCATATATTTT. Its protein is CATSGAGTGASGNTIYF.

This chain links TRBV5-1 with TRBJ2-2; 7 positions match TRBD1. Germline V CDR1 and CDR2: SGHRS, YFSETQ. The CDR3 is made up of 15 amino acids. V lost 7 bases, J lost 3 bases, and 9 bases stayed unmatched. The CDR3 protein is CASGQASSYTGELFF. The CDR3 DNA reads TGCGCCAGCGGACAGGCTTCGTCGTACACCGGGGAGCTGTTTTTT. The full variable domain, completed using reference TRBV5-1 and TRBJ2-2, is KAGVTQTPRYLIKTRGQQVTLSCSPISGHRSVSWYQQTPGQGLQFLFEYFSETQRNKGNFPGRFSGRQFSNSRSEMNVSTLELGDSALYLCASGQASSYTGELFFGEGSRLTVL.

V usage is TRBV5-1 and J usage is TRBJ2-5; 11 bases are shared with TRBD2. The V segment lost 3 bases and the J segment 4 bases; nucleotides outside the gene matches: 5. The CDR3 extends over 15 amino acids. CDR1 and CDR2 from the germline V gene are SGHRS and YFSETQ. CDR3 DNA sequence: TGCGCCAGCAGCTCACTAGCGGGGGTAGGAGAGACCCAGTACTTC. As protein: CASSSLAGVGETQYF.

The gene calls are TRBV19 and TRBJ1-6; 9 bases are a match to TRBD1. The CDR3 extends over 14 amino acids. J was trimmed by 14 bases and V by 5 bases; bases with no gene match: 10. Germline V gene lookup returns CDR1 LNHDA and CDR2 SQIVND (reference sequence). The CDR3 DNA is TGTGCCAGTAGTCTTCGACAGGGGGGAGTTACCCTCCACTTT. Encoded protein: CASSLRQGGVTLHF.

The chain combines TRBV27 with TRBJ1-5; D ambiguous. Looked up from germline, CDR1 is MNHEY and CDR2 is SMNVEV (reference sequence). V lost 6 bases and J lost 2, with 20 bases in between. The CDR3 runs to 17 residues. The CDR3 region has the DNA TGTGCCAGCAGCTCATCTTCCTACGCGAGCCGCAATCAGCCCCAGCATTTT. Translating it yields CASSSSSYASRNQPQHF.

The chain employs TRBV3-1 (or the pseudogene TRBV3-2) and TRBJ2-1; tentative D call: TRBD2 (6 bases). Looked up from germline, CDR1 is LGHDT and CDR2 is YNNKEL (reference sequence). This CDR3 contains 17 residues. Trimming removed 3 bases at V and 0 bases at J, with 15 bases between. The CDR3 here is CASSQAISGPSYNEQFF. The CDR3, as DNA: TGTGCCAGCAGCCAGGCCATTAGCGGCCCCTCCTACAATGAGCAGTTCTTC.

CDR3 coding DNA: TGTGCCAGCAGCTTGACTAGCGGGCAATACAATGAGCAGTTCTTC. Translated, it gives CASSLTSGQYNEQFF. V usage is TRBV11-3 and J usage is TRBJ2-1; 10 nucleotides match TRBD2. Germline values: CDR1 SGHNT, CDR2 YENEEA. Germline trimming cut 3 bases from V and 4 bases from J; bases unmatched to any gene: 3. CDR3 length: 15 amino acids.